A selection of T cell receptor beta chains follows, all from one sample in a study of cytomegalovirus exposure and HLA in healthy donors. The protocol was immunoSEQ multiplex PCR, while the TCRdb copy is restricted to in-frame clones and leaves out a portion. The sample includes around 190,000 clones, around 90% seen only once; the top ten take around 0.99%. Material for sequencing was PBMCs. Source of these receptors: a boy aged 2 to 10 in good health and CMV-seronegative. Both conserved end residues are part of each CDR3. A D gene is named only where the DNA matches it firmly. Size tells how often a clone was seen (once, few, many) or the class of an expanded clone, and some rows leave it out.

j_gene	d_gene	v_gene	len	abundance	CDR3aa	CDR3nt
TRBJ1-6	NA	TRBV19	16	once	CASSIRTDQGGSPLHF	TGTGCCAGTAGTATTCGGACTGACCAGGGAGGTTCACCCCTCCACTTT
TRBJ1-2	TRBD1	TRBV5-4	16	NA	CASSNAQTGGGYGYTF	TGTGCCAGCAGCAACGCACAGACAGGGGGCGGTTATGGCTACACCTTC
TRBJ2-7	NA	TRBV10-1	14	few	CASSESTGPYEQYF	TGCGCCAGCAGTGAGTCTACAGGACCATACGAGCAGTACTTC
TRBJ1-6	NA	TRBV7-8	16	NA	CASSLVGVSYNSPLHF	TGTGCCAGCAGCTTAGTGGGCGTTTCCTATAATTCACCCCTCCACTTT
TRBJ2-7	NA	TRBV15	15	NA	CATRVGLASSYEQYF	TGTGCCACCAGGGTGGGGCTAGCGAGCTCCTACGAGCAGTACTTC
TRBJ2-5	TRBD1	TRBV25-1	15	NA	CASSPPGTGGETQYF	TGTGCCAGCTCACCTCCCGGGACAGGGGGAGAGACCCAGTACTTC
TRBJ2-3	NA	TRBV19	13	NA	CASIRRPTDTQYF	TGTGCCAGTATTAGGCGGCCCACAGATACGCAGTATTTT
TRBJ2-4	TRBD2	TRBV19	14	NA	CASSVPGGKNIQYF	TGTGCCAGTAGTGTACCGGGAGGTAAAAACATTCAGTACTTC
TRBJ1-6	NA	TRBV28	16	NA	CASTLPPIKGGSPLHF	TGTGCCAGCACGCTCCCCCCTATAAAAGGCGGTTCACCCCTCCACTTT
TRBJ2-7	NA	TRBV7-9	16	once	CASSPPGGIRSYEQYF	TGTGCCAGCAGCCCCCCCGGCGGTATACGTTCCTACGAGCAGTACTTC
TRBJ2-6	NA	TRBV27	13	once	CASSFTGANVLTF	TGTGCCAGCAGTTTTACTGGGGCCAACGTCCTGACTTTC
TRBJ1-2	TRBD1	TRBV7-2	15	NA	CASSSQGQSGFGYTF	TGTGCCAGCAGCTCCCAGGGACAGTCGGGGTTCGGCTACACCTTC
TRBJ1-3	NA	TRBV7-9	14	NA	CASSYSEAGNTIYF	TGTGCCAGCAGTTATTCAGAGGCTGGAAACACCATATATTTT
TRBJ1-1	NA	TRBV19	12	NA	CASSDYRVEAFF	TGTGCCAGTAGTGACTACCGGGTTGAAGCTTTCTTT
TRBJ2-7	TRBD1	TRBV10-1	16	NA	CASSESVGTGNYEQYF	TGCGCCAGCAGTGAGTCGGTGGGGACAGGGAATTACGAGCAGTACTTC
TRBJ2-1	NA	TRBV7-2	17	once	CASSLRLRGAAANEQFF	TGTGCCAGCAGCCTCCGATTGCGCGGGGCCGCCGCCAATGAGCAGTTCTTC
TRBJ2-3	NA	TRBV11-2	17	NA	CASSSGGRQGTTDTQYF	TGTGCCAGCAGCTCAGGGGGGCGACAGGGTACGACAGATACGCAGTATTTT
TRBJ2-5	TRBD2	TRBV5-1	16	NA	CASSEKWTSGTETQYF	TGCGCCAGCAGCGAAAAGTGGACTAGCGGAACAGAGACCCAGTACTTC
TRBJ2-7	TRBD2	TRBV7-3	14	NA	CASSWGGAGYEQYF	TGTGCCAGCAGCTGGGGAGGGGCTGGCTACGAGCAGTACTTC
TRBJ2-5	TRBD1	TRBV6-5	15	NA	CASSYGQGGGETQYF	TGTGCCAGCAGTTACGGACAGGGGGGGGGAGAGACCCAGTACTTC
TRBJ2-7	TRBD1	TRBV10-3	16	NA	CAISVSPGTGSHEQYF	TGTGCCATCAGTGTATCCCCCGGGACAGGGTCCCACGAGCAGTACTTC
TRBJ1-4	NA	TRBV5-1	15	NA	CASSHSNTQGEKLFF	TGCGCCAGCAGCCACAGCAACACTCAGGGTGAAAAACTGTTTTTT
TRBJ1-3	NA	TRBV28	12	NA	CATGSGLSAIYF	TGTGCCACCGGGAGTGGGCTTTCGGCCATATATTTT
TRBJ2-1	NA	TRBV28	15	NA	CASSSSTRFGNEQFF	NA
TRBJ2-7	NA	TRBV2	13	NA	CASSGRGTYEQYF	TGTGCCAGCAGCGGACGGGGGACCTACGAGCAGTACTTC
TRBJ2-5	NA	TRBV6-1	14	NA	CASSALGLQETQYF	TGTGCCAGCAGTGCCCTAGGTCTTCAAGAGACCCAGTACTTC
TRBJ2-1	NA	TRBV2	13	NA	CASSGRQFNEQFF	TGTGCCAGCAGTGGTCGACAGTTTAATGAGCAGTTCTTC
TRBJ2-7	NA	TRBV27	13	NA	CASSPLSRSEQYF	TGTGCCAGCAGTCCCCTCTCTCGGTCTGAGCAGTACTTC
TRBJ1-2	NA	TRBV7-2	15	NA	CASSLEVRGNYGYTF	TGTGCCAGCAGCTTAGAAGTCAGGGGCAACTATGGCTACACCTTC
TRBJ1-4	TRBD1	TRBV2	12	few	CASSGAGTEYTF	TGTGCCAGCAGTGGCGCTGGGACAGAGTATACGTTT
TRBJ2-7	NA	TRBV9	14	NA	CASSPLTGSYEQYF	TGTGCCAGCAGCCCGTTGACAGGCTCTTACGAGCAGTACTTC